The rows below give T cell receptor beta chains drawn from one sample of a study of blood T cell dynamics during melanoma immunotherapy. Sequencing was performed with immunoSEQ multiplex PCR; in TCRdb, only in-frame clones are kept and a portion is missing. This table holds roughly 10,000 clones, approximately 87% found once. Sequenced material: blood, taken from a patient treated with checkpoint blockade. These receptors were collected from a human donor with melanoma. Both conserved end residues are part of each CDR3. Each record gives: clone size, J gene, V gene, D gene, CDR3 DNA, CDR3 protein. D genes are given only for firm matches. A row's size may be missing; if present it is once, few, many or a size class.

NA	TRBJ2-3	TRBV5-1	NA	TGCGCCAGCAGCTTGGGGCGGGGGCGAGGCACAGATACGCAGTATTTT	CASSLGRGRGTDTQYF
NA	TRBJ1-1	TRBV19	TRBD1	TGTGCCAGTAGCAATTTCGGACAGGCGGGCCGGAACACTGAAGCTTTCTTT	CASSNFGQAGRNTEAFF
NA	TRBJ1-5	TRBV2	NA	TGTGCCAGCAGTGAACTGGCTCAGCCCCAGCATTTT	CASSELAQPQHF
NA	TRBJ2-1	TRBV5-1	NA	TGCGCCAGCAGCTACGGGTCTCCCCGAGGCTTCGATGAGCAGTTCTTC	CASSYGSPRGFDEQFF
NA	TRBJ2-7	TRBV11-2	TRBD2	TGTGCCAGCAGCGTCCGACTAGCGGGAGGGGACGAGCAGTACTTC	CASSVRLAGGDEQYF
NA	TRBJ2-7	TRBV10-3	NA	TGTGCCATCAGCGGCAGCTCCTACGAGCAGTACTTC	CAISGSSYEQYF
NA	TRBJ1-5	TRBV28	NA	TGTGCCAGCAGTCCCACCCGGGATCAGCCCCAGCATTTT	CASSPTRDQPQHF
NA	TRBJ2-1	TRBV10-3	TRBD1	TGTGCCATCAGTGAGTTAGAGACAGGGGTGGATGAGCAGTTCTTC	CAISELETGVDEQFF
NA	TRBJ2-5	TRBV5-8	TRBD2	TGTGCCAGCAGCACAGGGACTAGGAGGGAGACCCAGTACTTC	CASSTGTRRETQYF
NA	TRBJ1-2	TRBV5-1	TRBD1	TGCGCCAGCAGCCTGGGACAGCCAAATCTATATGGCTACACCTTC	CASSLGQPNLYGYTF
NA	TRBJ1-2	TRBV18	TRBD1	TGTGCCAGCTCACCACTAGTCATCTCCGGGACAGGGGCCCTTAACTATGGCTACACCTTC	CASSPLVISGTGALNYGYTF
NA	TRBJ2-7	TRBV5-6	TRBD1	TGTGCCAGCAGATTGGGACAGGGTAACTACGAGCAGTACTTC	CASRLGQGNYEQYF
NA	TRBJ2-5	TRBV5-1	NA	TGCGCCAGCAGCTTTCCGGAAAAAGAGACCCAGTACTTC	CASSFPEKETQYF
NA	TRBJ1-5	TRBV19	TRBD1	TGTGCCAGTAGCCACGGGACAGGTAATCAGCCCCAGCATTTT	CASSHGTGNQPQHF
NA	TRBJ2-4	TRBV5-6	NA	TGTGCCAGCATCCCGATCGGGCTAGCCAAAAACATTCAGTACTTC	CASIPIGLAKNIQYF
NA	TRBJ2-5	TRBV4-2	NA	TGTGCCAGCAGCCAAGGAGCCTTGAAAGAGACCCAGTACTTC	CASSQGALKETQYF
NA	TRBJ1-1	TRBV5-4	NA	TGTGCCAGCAGCTTGGGGCGGGGGGGGACCACTGAAGCTTTCTTT	CASSLGRGGTTEAFF
once	TRBJ2-3	TRBV7-2	NA	TGTGCCAGCAGCTGGGACCGAGGCGGTACGCAGTATTTT	CASSWDRGGTQYF
NA	TRBJ2-7	TRBV7-9	NA	TGTGCCAGCAGCTTAGCCCAGGGATACTCCTACGAGCAGTACTTC	CASSLAQGYSYEQYF
NA	TRBJ1-2	TRBV29-1	TRBD1	TGCAGCGTTGATGTCGACAGGGGCTATGGCTACACCTTC	CSVDVDRGYGYTF
NA	TRBJ2-4	TRBV5-1	NA	TGCGCCAGCAGCTTCGGGGGCAGAGACCTAGACATTCAGTACTTC	CASSFGGRDLDIQYF
NA	TRBJ2-2	TRBV19	NA	TGTGCCAGTAGTAATCGAGGAGGGCTGAACACCGGGGAGCTGTTTTTT	CASSNRGGLNTGELFF
NA	TRBJ2-2	TRBV2	NA	TGTGCCGCGTCAAAAACGAACACCGGGGAGCTGTTTTTT	CAASKTNTGELFF
NA	TRBJ1-2	TRBV29-1	NA	TGCAGCGTTGGCTACAATAACTATGGCTACACCTTC	CSVGYNNYGYTF
NA	TRBJ2-1	TRBV6-6	NA	TGTGCCAGCACCACGGGTAGCTCCTACAATGAGCAGTTCTTC	CASTTGSSYNEQFF
once	TRBJ1-2	TRBV6-1	TRBD1	TGTGCCAGCAGTGAGACAGGGCATGGCTACACCTTC	CASSETGHGYTF
NA	TRBJ2-2	TRBV9	TRBD1	TGTGCCAGCAGCAGGGACAGGGTGGACACCGGGGAGCTGTTTTTT	CASSRDRVDTGELFF
medium-sized	TRBJ1-1	TRBV6-1	TRBD1	TGTGCCAGCAGTGTAACAGGGGGGGTTTTGAGGACTGAAGCTTTCTTT	CASSVTGGVLRTEAFF
NA	TRBJ2-3	TRBV7-9	NA	TGTGCCAGCAGCTTGAGGGGATCTGGAGATACGCAGTATTTT	CASSLRGSGDTQYF
NA	TRBJ1-1	TRBV23-1	NA	TGCGCCAGCAGTCACTACCAGGGAGAAGCTTTCTTT	CASSHYQGEAFF
few	TRBJ1-5	TRBV7-9	TRBD1	TGTGCCAGCAGCTTAGCGGGCAGGGGGAGCAATCAGCCCCAGCATTTT	CASSLAGRGSNQPQHF
medium-sized	TRBJ1-2	TRBV19	NA	TGTGCCAGTACAAGGGGACCGAACTATGGCTACACCTTC	CASTRGPNYGYTF
NA	TRBJ1-1	TRBV5-5	NA	TGTGCCAGCAGCCTGGACGGACCGAACACTGAAGCTTTCTTT	CASSLDGPNTEAFF
NA	TRBJ1-2	TRBV11-2	NA	TGTGCCAGCAGCTTGGGGAGAGGGAATGGCTACACCTTC	CASSLGRGNGYTF
NA	TRBJ2-1	TRBV11-2	TRBD2	TGTGCCAGCAGCTTAGGAACTAGCGGGACCCCCCATGAGCAGTTCTTC	CASSLGTSGTPHEQFF
NA	TRBJ2-7	TRBV19	NA	TGTGCCAGTAGTATATCCGGACATGTTTCCTCCTACGAGCAGTACTTC	CASSISGHVSSYEQYF
once	TRBJ2-1	TRBV7-7	TRBD2	TGTGCTAGCAGCATGGGACTAGCGGGAACCGATGAGCAGTTCTTC	CASSMGLAGTDEQFF
NA	TRBJ1-1	TRBV28	NA	TGTGCCAGCAGTTTACCCGTAGATGATGCTGAAGACACTGAAGCTTTCTTT	CASSLPVDDAEDTEAFF
NA	TRBJ1-1	TRBV2	NA	TGTGCCAGCAGGGGGTCCAACCTGGGGGCTTTCTTT	CASRGSNLGAFF
NA	TRBJ1-2	TRBV19	NA	TGTGCCAGTAGTTTGAGCCGGGCATATGACTACACCTTC	CASSLSRAYDYTF
few	TRBJ1-1	TRBV7-9	TRBD1	TGTGCCAGCAGCCAAGTGGACAGGGGGCCTCTCATGAACACTGAAGCTTTCTTT	CASSQVDRGPLMNTEAFF
NA	TRBJ1-4	TRBV7-6	NA	TGTGCCAGCAGCCCGGGTGGTCCCGCAACTAATGAAAAACTGTTTTTT	CASSPGGPATNEKLFF
NA	TRBJ2-5	TRBV10-2	TRBD2	TGCGCCAGCAGTGAGTCGGAAGCGGGGGGGCAAGAGACCCAGTACTTC	CASSESEAGGQETQYF
NA	TRBJ2-7	TRBV7-9	TRBD1	TGTGCCAGCAGCTGGGACAGGGAGCAGTACTTC	CASSWDREQYF
NA	TRBJ2-5	TRBV10-3	NA	TGTGCCATCAGTGAGGGCAGGGGCAATGGAGAGACCCAGTACTTC	CAISEGRGNGETQYF
NA	TRBJ1-6	TRBV5-1	NA	TGCGCCAGCAGCTTGGAAACAGGGACCACCTATAATTCACCCCTCCACTTT	CASSLETGTTYNSPLHF
NA	TRBJ1-2	TRBV4-1	TRBD1	TGCGCCAGCAGCCAAGATAACAGGGGCTATGGCTACACCTTC	CASSQDNRGYGYTF
NA	TRBJ2-1	TRBV10-3	TRBD2	TGTGCCATCAGTGTGGAAAGCGGGAGCTACAATGAGCAGTTCTTC	CAISVESGSYNEQFF
NA	TRBJ2-3	TRBV6-1	TRBD2	TGTGCCAGCAGTGACCCGCGGGGGGCAGGAACAGATACGCAGTATTTT	CASSDPRGAGTDTQYF
NA	TRBJ2-5	TRBV5-4	NA	TGTGCCAGCAGCTTGGCAAGGGCGCGAGAGACCCAGTACTTC	CASSLARARETQYF
NA	TRBJ1-5	TRBV5-8	TRBD1	TGTGCCAGCAGCCGCAGGGGGGGCAATCAGCCCCAGCATTTT	CASSRRGGNQPQHF
few	TRBJ1-2	TRBV11-1	NA	TGTGCCAGCAGCTCACCGGCGGGACTGCCCTATGGCTACACCTTC	CASSSPAGLPYGYTF
NA	TRBJ2-1	TRBV5-1	TRBD2	TGCGCCAGCAGCTTTACTCCTCTAGCGGGAGGGCCGGATGAGCAGTTCTTC	CASSFTPLAGGPDEQFF
NA	TRBJ2-1	TRBV10-1	TRBD2	TGCGCCAGCAGTGAAGCGGGAGGGCCCTACAATGAGCAGTTCTTC	CASSEAGGPYNEQFF
NA	TRBJ2-1	TRBV7-2	TRBD2	TGTGCCAGCAGCCCCATGGGACTAGCTTTCAATGAGCAGTTCTTC	CASSPMGLAFNEQFF
large	TRBJ1-2	TRBV27	NA	TGTGCCAGCAGTCCAACCTTGGCGTATGGCTACACCTTC	CASSPTLAYGYTF
NA	TRBJ1-1	TRBV30	NA	TGTGCCTGCGCCCCCCCACTGATCAACACTGAAGCTTTCTTT	CACAPPLINTEAFF
NA	TRBJ1-2	TRBV6-4	NA	TGTGCCAGCAGCCAACAGGGAGGACCACTTGGCTACACCTTC	CASSQQGGPLGYTF
few	TRBJ1-1	TRBV6-5	NA	TGTGCCAGCAGTTACCGATCCGGGACAAAAGCTTTCTTT	CASSYRSGTKAFF
NA	TRBJ1-5	TRBV6-1	NA	TGTGCCAGCAGTGAATGGCCGGTCGGGGCGCCCCAGCATTTT	CASSEWPVGAPQHF